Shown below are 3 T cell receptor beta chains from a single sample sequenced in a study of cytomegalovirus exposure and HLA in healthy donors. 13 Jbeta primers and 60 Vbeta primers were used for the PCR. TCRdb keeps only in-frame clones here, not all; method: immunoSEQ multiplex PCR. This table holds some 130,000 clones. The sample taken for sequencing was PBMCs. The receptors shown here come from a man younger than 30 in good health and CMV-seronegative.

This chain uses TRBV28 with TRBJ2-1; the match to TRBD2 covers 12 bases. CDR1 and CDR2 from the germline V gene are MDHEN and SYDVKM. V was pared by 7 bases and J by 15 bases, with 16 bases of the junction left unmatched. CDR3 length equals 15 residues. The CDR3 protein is CASNHRVALAGGGFF. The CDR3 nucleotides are TGTGCCAGCAACCACAGGGTAGCACTAGCGGGGGGTGGGTTCTTC. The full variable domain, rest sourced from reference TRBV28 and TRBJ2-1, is DVKVTQSSRYLVKRTGEKVFLECVQDMDHENMFWYRQDPGLGLRLIYFSYDVKMKEKGDIPEGYSVSREKKERFSLILESASTNQTSMYLCASNHRVALAGGGFFGPGTRLTVL.

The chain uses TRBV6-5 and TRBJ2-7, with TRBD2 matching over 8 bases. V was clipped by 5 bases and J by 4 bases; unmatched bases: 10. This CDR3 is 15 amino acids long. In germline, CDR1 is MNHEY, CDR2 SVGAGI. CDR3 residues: CASSAREGTGYEQYF. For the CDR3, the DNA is TGTGCCAGCAGTGCTCGGGAGGGAACCGGGTACGAGCAGTACTTC.

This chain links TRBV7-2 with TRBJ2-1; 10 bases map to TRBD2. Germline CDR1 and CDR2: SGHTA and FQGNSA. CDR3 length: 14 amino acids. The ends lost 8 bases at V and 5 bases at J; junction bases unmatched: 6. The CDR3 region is CASGGLAHNNEQFF. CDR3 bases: TGTGCCAGCGGGGGACTAGCGCATAACAATGAGCAGTTCTTC. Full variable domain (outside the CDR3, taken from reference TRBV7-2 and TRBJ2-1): GAGVSQSPSNKVTEKGKDVELRCDPISGHTALYWYRQSLGQGLEFLIYFQGNSAPDKSGLPSDRFSAERTGGSVSTLTIQRTQQEDSAVYLCASGGLAHNNEQFFGPGTRLTVL.